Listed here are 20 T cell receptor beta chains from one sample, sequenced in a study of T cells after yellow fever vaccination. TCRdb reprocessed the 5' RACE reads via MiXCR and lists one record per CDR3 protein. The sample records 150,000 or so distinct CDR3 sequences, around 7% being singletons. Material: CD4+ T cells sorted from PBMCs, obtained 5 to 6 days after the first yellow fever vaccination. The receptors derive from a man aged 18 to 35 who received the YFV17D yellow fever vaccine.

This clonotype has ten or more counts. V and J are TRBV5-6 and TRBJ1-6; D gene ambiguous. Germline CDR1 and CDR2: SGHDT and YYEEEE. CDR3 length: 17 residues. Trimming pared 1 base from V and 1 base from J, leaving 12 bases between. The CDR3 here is CASSLRGVGSYNSPLHF. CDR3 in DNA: TGTGCCAGCAGCTTGCGGGGAGTAGGGTCCTATAATTCACCCCTCCACTTT.

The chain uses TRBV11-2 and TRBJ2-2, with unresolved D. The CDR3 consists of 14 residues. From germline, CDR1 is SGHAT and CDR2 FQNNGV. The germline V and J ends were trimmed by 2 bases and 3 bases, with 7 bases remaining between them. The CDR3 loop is CASSLSRHTGELFF. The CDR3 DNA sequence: TGTGCCAGCAGCTTATCCAGGCACACCGGGGAGCTGTTTTTT.

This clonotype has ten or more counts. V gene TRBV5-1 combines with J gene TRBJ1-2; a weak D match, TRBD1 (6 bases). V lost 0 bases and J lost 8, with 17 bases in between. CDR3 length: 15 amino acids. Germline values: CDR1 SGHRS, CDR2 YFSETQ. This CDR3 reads CASSLVGAKTSGYTF. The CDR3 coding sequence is TGCGCCAGCAGCTTGGTGGGGGCAAAGACGTCGGGCTACACCTTC. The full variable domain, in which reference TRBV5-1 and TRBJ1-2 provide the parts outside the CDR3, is KAGVTQTPRYLIKTRGQQVTLSCSPISGHRSVSWYQQTPGQGLQFLFEYFSETQRNKGNFPGRFSGRQFSNSRSEMNVSTLELGDSALYLCASSLVGAKTSGYTFGSGTRLTVV.

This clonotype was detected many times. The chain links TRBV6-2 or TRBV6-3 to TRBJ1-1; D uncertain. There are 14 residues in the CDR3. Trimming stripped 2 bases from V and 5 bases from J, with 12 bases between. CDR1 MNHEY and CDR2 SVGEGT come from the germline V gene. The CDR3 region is CASSYPEGETEAFF. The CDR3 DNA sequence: TGTGCCAGCAGTTACCCCGAGGGTGAAACTGAAGCTTTCTTT.

The CDR3 sequence: CASSLGGAAMSYNEQFF. The CDR3 DNA is TGTGCCAGCAGCTTAGGCGGCGCAGCGATGTCCTACAATGAGCAGTTCTTC. The chain recombines TRBV11-3 with TRBJ2-1; D remains ambiguous. The V end was cut by 1 base, the J end by 1 base, with 14 bases between. Germline loops: CDR1 SGHNT, CDR2 YENEEA. The CDR3 runs to 17 residues.

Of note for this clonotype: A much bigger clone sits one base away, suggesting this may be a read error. The CDR3 nucleotides read TGTGCCAGCAGTTGGGGGGACTGGACTGAAGCTTTCTTT. This translates into CASSWGDWTEAFF. The V call is TRBV27, the J call TRBJ1-1; tentatively, D is TRBD1 (5 bases). Deletions cut 4 bases from V and 5 bases from J, with 11 bases between. Germline CDR1 reads MNHEY; CDR2 reads SMNVEV (reference sequence). The CDR3 runs to 13 residues.

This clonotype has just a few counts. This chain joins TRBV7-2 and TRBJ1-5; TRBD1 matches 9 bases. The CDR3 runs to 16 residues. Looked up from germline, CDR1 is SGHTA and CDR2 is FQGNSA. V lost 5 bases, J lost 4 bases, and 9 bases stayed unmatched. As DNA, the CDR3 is TGTGCCAGCAGCCCAGGCCCGGGACAGGGAAATCAGCCCCAGCATTTT. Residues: CASSPGPGQGNQPQHF.

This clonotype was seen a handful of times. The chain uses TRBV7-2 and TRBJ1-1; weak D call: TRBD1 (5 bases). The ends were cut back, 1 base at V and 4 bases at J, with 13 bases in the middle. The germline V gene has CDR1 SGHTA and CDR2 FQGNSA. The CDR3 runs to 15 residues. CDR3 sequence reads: CASSLVAGLGTEAFF. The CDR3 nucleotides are TGTGCCAGCAGCTTAGTAGCAGGGCTGGGCACTGAAGCTTTCTTT.

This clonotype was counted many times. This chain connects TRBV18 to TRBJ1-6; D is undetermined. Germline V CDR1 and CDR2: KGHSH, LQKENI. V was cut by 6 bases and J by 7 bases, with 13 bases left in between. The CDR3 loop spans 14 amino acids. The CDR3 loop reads CASSSASTNSPLHF. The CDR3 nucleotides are TGTGCCAGCTCGAGTGCGTCTACCAATTCACCCCTCCACTTT.

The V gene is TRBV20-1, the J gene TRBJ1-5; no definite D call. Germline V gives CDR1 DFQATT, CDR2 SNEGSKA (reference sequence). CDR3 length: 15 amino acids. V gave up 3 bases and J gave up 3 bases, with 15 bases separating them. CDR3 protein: CSARKGWQFNQPQHF. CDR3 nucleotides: TGCAGTGCTAGGAAGGGATGGCAGTTCAATCAGCCCCAGCATTTT.

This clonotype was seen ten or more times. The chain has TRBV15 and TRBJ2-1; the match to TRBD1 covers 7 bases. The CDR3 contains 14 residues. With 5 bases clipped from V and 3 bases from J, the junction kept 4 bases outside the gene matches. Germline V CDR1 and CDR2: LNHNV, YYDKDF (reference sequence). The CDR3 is CATSPGQSYNEQFF. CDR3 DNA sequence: TGTGCCACCAGCCCGGGACAGAGCTACAATGAGCAGTTCTTC.

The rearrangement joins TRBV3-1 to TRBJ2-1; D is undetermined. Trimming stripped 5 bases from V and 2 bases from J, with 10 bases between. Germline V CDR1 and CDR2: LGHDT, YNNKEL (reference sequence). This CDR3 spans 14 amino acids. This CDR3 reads CASSSLGTYNEQFF. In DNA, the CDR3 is TGTGCCAGCAGCTCGCTAGGGACCTACAATGAGCAGTTCTTC.

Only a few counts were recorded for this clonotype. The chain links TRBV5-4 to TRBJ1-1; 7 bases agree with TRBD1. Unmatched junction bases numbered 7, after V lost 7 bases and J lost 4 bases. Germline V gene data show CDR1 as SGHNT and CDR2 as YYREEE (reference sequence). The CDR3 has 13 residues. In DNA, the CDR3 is TGTGCCAGCCGACAGGGAGGGACCACTGAAGCTTTCTTT. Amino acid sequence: CASRQGGTTEAFF.

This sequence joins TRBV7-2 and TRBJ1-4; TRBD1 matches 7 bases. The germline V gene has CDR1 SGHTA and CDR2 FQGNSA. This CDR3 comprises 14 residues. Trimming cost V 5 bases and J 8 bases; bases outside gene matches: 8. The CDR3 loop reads CASSDDRVEEKLFF. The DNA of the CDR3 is TGTGCCAGCAGCGACGACAGGGTTGAAGAAAAACTGTTTTTT.

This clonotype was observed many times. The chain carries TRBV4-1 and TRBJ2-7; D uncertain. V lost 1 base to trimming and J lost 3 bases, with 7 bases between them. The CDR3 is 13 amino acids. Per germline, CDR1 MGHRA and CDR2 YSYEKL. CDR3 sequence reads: CASSQVLSYEQYF. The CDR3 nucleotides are TGCGCCAGCAGCCAAGTGCTGAGCTACGAGCAGTACTTC.

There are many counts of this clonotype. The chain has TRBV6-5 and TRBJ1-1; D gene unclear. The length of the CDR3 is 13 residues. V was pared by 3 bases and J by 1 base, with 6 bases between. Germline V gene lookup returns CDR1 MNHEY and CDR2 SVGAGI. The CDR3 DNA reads TGTGCCAGCAGTTATTGGGGGAACACTGAAGCTTTCTTT. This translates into CASSYWGNTEAFF.

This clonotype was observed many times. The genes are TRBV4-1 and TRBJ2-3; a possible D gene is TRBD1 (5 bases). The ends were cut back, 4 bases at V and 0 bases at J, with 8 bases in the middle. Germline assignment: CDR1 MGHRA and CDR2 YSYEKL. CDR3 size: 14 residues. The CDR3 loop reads CASSPPGSTDTQYF. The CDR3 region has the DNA TGCGCCAGCAGCCCCCCAGGGAGCACAGATACGCAGTATTTT.

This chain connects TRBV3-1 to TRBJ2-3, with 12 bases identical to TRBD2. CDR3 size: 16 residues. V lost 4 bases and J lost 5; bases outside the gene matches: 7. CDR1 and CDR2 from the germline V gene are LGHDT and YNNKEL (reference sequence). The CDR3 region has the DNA TGTGCCAGCAGCCGTACTAGCGGGGGGCGAATAGATACGCAGTATTTT. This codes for CASSRTSGGRIDTQYF.

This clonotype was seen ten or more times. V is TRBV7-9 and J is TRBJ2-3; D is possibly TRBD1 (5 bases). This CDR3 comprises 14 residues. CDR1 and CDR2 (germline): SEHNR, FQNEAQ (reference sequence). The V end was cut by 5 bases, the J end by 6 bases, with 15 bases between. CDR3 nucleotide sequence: TGTGCCAGCAGCCCTTCGTTTGGGGCGGATACGCAGTATTTT. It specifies CASSPSFGADTQYF.

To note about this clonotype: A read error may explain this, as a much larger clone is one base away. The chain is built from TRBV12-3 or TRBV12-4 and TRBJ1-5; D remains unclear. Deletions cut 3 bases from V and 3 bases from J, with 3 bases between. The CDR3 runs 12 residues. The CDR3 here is CASSFANQPQHF. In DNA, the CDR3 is TGTGCCAGCAGTTTTGCCAATCAGCCCCAGCATTTT.